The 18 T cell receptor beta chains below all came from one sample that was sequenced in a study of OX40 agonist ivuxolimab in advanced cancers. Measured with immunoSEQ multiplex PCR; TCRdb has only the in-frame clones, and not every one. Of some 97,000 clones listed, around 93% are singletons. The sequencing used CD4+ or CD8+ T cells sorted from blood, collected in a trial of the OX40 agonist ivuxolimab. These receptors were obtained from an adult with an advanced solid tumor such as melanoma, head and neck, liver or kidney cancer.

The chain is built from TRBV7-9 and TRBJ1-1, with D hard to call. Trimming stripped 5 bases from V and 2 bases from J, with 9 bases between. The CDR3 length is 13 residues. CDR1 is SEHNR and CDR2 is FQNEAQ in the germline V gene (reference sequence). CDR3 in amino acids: CASSPRTNTEAFF. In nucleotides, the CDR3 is TGTGCCAGCAGCCCCAGGACCAACACTGAAGCTTTCTTT.

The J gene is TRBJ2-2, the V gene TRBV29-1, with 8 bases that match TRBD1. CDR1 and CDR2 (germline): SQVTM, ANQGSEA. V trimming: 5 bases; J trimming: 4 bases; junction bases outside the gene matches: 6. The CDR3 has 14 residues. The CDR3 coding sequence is TGCAGCGTTCGGACAGGGATTCGCACCGGGGAGCTGTTTTTT. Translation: CSVRTGIRTGELFF.

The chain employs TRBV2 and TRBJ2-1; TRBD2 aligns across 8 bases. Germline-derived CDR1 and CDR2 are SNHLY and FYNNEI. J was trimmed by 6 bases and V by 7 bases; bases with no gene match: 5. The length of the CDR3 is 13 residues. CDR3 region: CASKISGANEQFF. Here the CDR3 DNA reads TGTGCCAGCAAGATTAGCGGGGCCAATGAGCAGTTCTTC. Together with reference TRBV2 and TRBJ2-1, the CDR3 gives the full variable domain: EPEVTQTPSHQVTQMGQEVILRCVPISNHLYFYWYRQILGQKVEFLVSFYNNEISEKSEIFDDQFSVERPDGSNFTLKIRSTKLEDSAMYFCASKISGANEQFFGPGTRLTVL.

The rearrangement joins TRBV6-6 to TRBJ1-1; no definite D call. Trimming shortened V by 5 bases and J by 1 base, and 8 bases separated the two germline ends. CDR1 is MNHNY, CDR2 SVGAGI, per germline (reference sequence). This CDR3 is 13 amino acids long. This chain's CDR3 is CASSDTGNTEAFF. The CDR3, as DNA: TGTGCCAGCAGTGATACGGGGAACACTGAAGCTTTCTTT.

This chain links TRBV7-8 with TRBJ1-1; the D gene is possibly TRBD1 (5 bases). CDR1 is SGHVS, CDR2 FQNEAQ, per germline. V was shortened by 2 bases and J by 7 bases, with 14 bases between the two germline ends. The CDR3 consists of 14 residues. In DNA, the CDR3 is TGTGCCAGCAGCTTATTGACCCCACAGGATGAAGCTTTCTTT. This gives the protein CASSLLTPQDEAFF.

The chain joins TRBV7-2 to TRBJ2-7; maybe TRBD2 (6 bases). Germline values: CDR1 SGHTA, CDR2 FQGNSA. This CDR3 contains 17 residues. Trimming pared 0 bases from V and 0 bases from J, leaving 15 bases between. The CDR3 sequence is CASSLAGWSGSSYEQYF. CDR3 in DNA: TGTGCCAGCAGCTTAGCGGGTTGGAGCGGGTCCTCCTACGAGCAGTACTTC.

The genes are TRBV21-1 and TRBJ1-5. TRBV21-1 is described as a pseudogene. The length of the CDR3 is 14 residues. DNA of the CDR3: TGTGCCAGCAGGTTTCCCGGGGGGTATCAGCCCCAGCATTTT. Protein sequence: CASRFPGGYQPQHF.

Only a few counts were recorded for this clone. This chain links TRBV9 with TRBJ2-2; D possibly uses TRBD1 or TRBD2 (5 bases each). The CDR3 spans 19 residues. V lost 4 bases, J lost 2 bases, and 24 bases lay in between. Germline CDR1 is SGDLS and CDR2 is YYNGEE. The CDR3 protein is CASSFRDPVLRRNTGELFF. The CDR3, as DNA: TGTGCCAGCAGCTTCCGGGACCCCGTCCTTCGTCGAAACACCGGGGAGCTGTTTTTT.

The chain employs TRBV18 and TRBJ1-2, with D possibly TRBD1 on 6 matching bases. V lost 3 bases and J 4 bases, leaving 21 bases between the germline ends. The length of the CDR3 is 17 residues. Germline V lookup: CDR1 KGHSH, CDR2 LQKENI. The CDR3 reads CASSPTTGQSEGYGYTF. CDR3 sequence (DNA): TGTGCCAGCTCACCCACGACCGGACAGTCAGAGGGCTATGGCTACACCTTC.

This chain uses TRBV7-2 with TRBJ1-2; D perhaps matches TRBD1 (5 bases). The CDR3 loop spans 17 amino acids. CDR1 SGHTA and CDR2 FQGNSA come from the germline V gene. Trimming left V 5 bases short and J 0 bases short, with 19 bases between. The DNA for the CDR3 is TGTGCCAGCAGCCGCGGCCCGGGGACCGGAGCTAACTATGGCTACACCTTC. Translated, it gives CASSRGPGTGANYGYTF.

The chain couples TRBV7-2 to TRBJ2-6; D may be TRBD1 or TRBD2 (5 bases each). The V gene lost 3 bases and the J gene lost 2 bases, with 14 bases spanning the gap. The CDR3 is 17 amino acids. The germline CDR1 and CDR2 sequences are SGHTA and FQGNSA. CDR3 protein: CASSFGTGPTGANVLTF. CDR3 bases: TGTGCCAGCAGCTTTGGCACGGGACCAACTGGGGCCAACGTCCTGACTTTC.

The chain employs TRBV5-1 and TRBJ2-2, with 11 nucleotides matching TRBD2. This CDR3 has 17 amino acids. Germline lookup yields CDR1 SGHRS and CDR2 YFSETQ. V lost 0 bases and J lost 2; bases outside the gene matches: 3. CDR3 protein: CASSLGLAGPNTGELFF. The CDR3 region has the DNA TGCGCCAGCAGCTTGGGACTAGCGGGACCAAACACCGGGGAGCTGTTTTTT.

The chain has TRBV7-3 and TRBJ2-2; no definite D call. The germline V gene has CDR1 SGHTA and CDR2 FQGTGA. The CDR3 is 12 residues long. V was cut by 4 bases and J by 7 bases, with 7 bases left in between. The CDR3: CASSSSRGELFF. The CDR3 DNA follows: TGTGCCAGCAGCTCTTCCCGCGGGGAGCTGTTTTTT. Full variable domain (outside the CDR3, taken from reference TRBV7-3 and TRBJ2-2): GAGVSQTPSNKVTEKGKYVELRCDPISGHTALYWYRQSLGQGPEFLIYFQGTGAADDSGLPNDRFFAVRPEGSVSTLKIQRTERGDSAVYLCASSSSRGELFFGEGSRLTVL.

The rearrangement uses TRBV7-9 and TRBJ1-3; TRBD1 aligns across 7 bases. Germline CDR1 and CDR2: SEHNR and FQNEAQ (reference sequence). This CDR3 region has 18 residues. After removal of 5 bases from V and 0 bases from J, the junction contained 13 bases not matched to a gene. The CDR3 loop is CASSTGGVQGGSGNTIYF. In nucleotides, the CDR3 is TGTGCCAGCAGCACCGGCGGGGTTCAGGGGGGCTCTGGAAACACCATATATTTT.

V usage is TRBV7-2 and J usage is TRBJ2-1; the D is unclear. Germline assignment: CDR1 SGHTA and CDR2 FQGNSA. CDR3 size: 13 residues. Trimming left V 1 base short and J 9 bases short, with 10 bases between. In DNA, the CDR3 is TGTGCCAGCAGCTTAGGAGCAGTGGGTGAGCAGTTCTTC. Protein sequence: CASSLGAVGEQFF.

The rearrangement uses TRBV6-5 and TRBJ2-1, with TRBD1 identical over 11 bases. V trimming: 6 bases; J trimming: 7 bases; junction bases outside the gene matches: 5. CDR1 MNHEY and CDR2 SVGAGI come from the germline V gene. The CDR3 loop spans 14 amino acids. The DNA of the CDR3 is TGTGCCAGCAGGGGACAGGGGGTCCTAAATGAGCAGTTCTTC. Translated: CASRGQGVLNEQFF.

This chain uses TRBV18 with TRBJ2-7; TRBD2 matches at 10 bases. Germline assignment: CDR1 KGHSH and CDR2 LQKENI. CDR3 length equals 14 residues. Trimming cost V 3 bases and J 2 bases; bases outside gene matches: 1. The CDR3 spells CASSPLAGAYEQYF. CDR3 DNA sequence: TGTGCCAGCTCACCCCTAGCGGGGGCCTACGAGCAGTACTTC.

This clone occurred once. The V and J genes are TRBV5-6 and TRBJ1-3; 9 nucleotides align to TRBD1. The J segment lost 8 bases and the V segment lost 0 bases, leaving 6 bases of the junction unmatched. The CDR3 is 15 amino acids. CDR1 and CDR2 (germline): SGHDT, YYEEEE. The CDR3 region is CASSLVDRGTDTIYF. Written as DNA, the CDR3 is TGTGCCAGCAGCTTGGTGGACAGGGGTACGGACACCATATATTTT.